The 9 T cell receptor beta chains in this list originate from one sample, sequenced in a study of blood T cell repertoires in COVID-19. The table came from immunoSEQ multiplex PCR; TCRdb's copy has only in-frame clones and leaves some out. The sample consists of 170,000 or so clones, about 90% of them appearing once. Sequencing was done on a sample of PBMCs or T cells enriched from blood (not recorded which). The receptors originated from a woman in her fifties or sixties who had recovered from COVID-19.

The gene calls are TRBV2 and TRBJ2-1; TRBD2 matches at 8 bases. Germline V gene data show CDR1 as SNHLY and CDR2 as FYNNEI. Losses at the gene ends were 5 bases for V and 5 bases for J; bases not matched to a gene: 8. CDR3 size: 15 residues. CDR3 protein: CASSLREVSDNEQFF. The CDR3 nucleotides are TGTGCCAGCAGTCTGCGGGAGGTTTCGGACAATGAGCAGTTCTTC.

In its sample, this clone was seen a few times. The rearrangement links TRBV10-2 to TRBJ1-1; TRBD1 matches 8 bases. The CDR3 length is 13 residues. The trim removed 8 bases at V and 1 base at J, leaving 3 bases unmatched. Per germline, CDR1 WSHSY and CDR2 SAAADI. DNA for the CDR3: TGCGCCAGCCGCGACAGGGGGAACACTGAAGCTTTCTTT. This sequence encodes CASRDRGNTEAFF.

The chain links TRBV19 to TRBJ2-7, with 9 bases identical to TRBD1. Germline V gives CDR1 LNHDA, CDR2 SQIVND (reference sequence). The CDR3 has 15 residues. The V and J ends lost 5 bases and 3 bases, in that order; junction bases with no gene match: 8. CDR3 region: CASSSAGQGLYEQYF. CDR3 nucleotides: TGTGCCAGTAGTTCTGCGGGACAGGGACTCTACGAGCAGTACTTC.

V gene TRBV2 combines with J gene TRBJ2-1, with TRBD1 as a possible D gene (6 bases). The CDR3 length is 14 residues. Trimming pared 8 bases from V and 8 bases from J, leaving 19 bases between. Looked up from germline, CDR1 is SNHLY and CDR2 is FYNNEI. The CDR3: CASETGTRVDEQFF. In DNA form, the CDR3 reads TGTGCCAGCGAGACCGGGACACGTGTTGATGAGCAGTTCTTC.

This chain links TRBV6-5 with TRBJ2-7; 7 bases match TRBD1. V lost 6 bases and J lost 2; bases outside the gene matches: 7. The CDR3 totals 14 residues. Per germline, CDR1 MNHEY and CDR2 SVGAGI. CDR3 loop: CASRRGQLTYEQYF. The CDR3 DNA sequence: TGTGCCAGCAGGAGGGGACAGTTAACCTACGAGCAGTACTTC.

The sample holds one count of this clone. The chain is built from TRBV6-5 and TRBJ2-1, with a tentative D call TRBD1 (5 bases). Germline V lookup: CDR1 MNHEY, CDR2 SVGAGI. The ends were cut back, 4 bases at V and 4 bases at J, with 17 bases in the middle. The CDR3 has 16 residues. The CDR3 nucleotides are TGTGCCAGCAGTTCCCCCCTTGGGGCGCTATACAATGAGCAGTTCTTC. It specifies CASSSPLGALYNEQFF.

This clone was observed a single time. The CDR3 here is CASSRDSYNEQFF. As DNA, the CDR3 is TGTGCCAGCAGCCGAGACAGTTACAATGAGCAGTTCTTC. V and J are TRBV7-2 and TRBJ2-1; D is perhaps TRBD1 (5 bases). Germline V CDR1 and CDR2: SGHTA, FQGNSA. CDR3 size: 13 residues. Between the trimmed V and J ends, which lost 5 bases and 4 bases, there was a span of 9 bases.

This chain links TRBV21-1 with TRBJ1-5; TRBD1, as called in the table, went unchecked against the DNA. TRBV21-1 is assigned pseudogene status. The length of the CDR3 is 15 residues. The CDR3 DNA follows: TGTGCCAGCAGCAAGGCGGACATAAGCAATCAGCCCCAGCATTTT. It is translated as CASSKADISNQPQHF.

The chain recombines TRBV4-1 with TRBJ1-3; D remains unclear. CDR1 and CDR2 (germline): MGHRA, YSYEKL. V lost 3 bases and J lost 0, with 9 bases in between. The CDR3 has 15 amino acids. CDR3 nucleotides: TGCGCCAGCAGCCATCCGGAGTACTCTGGAAACACCATATATTTT. Translation gives CASSHPEYSGNTIYF.